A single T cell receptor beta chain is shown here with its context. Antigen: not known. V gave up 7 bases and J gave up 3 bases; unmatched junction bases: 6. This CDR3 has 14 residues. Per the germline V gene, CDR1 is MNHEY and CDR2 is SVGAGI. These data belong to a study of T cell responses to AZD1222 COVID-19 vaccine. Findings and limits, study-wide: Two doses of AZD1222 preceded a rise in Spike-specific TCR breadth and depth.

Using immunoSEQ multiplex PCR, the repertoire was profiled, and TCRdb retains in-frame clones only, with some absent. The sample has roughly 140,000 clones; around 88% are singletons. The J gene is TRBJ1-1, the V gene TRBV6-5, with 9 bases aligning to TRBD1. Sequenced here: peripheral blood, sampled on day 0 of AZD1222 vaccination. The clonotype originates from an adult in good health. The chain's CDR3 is CASTEQGAHTEAFF. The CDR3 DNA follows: TGTGCCAGCACAGAACAGGGGGCGCACACTGAAGCTTTCTTT.